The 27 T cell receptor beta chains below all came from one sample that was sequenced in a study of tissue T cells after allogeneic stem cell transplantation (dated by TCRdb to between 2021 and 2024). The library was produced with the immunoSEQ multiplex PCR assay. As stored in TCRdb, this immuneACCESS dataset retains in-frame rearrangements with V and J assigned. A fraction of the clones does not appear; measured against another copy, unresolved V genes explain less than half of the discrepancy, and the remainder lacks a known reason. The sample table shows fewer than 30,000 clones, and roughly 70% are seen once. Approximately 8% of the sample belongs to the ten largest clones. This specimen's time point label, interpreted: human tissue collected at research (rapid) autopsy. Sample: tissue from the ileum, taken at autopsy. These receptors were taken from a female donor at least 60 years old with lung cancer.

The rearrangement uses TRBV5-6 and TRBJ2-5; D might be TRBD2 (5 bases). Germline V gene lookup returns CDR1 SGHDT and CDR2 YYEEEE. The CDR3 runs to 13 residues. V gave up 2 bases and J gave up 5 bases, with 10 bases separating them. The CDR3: CASSFGVEETQYF. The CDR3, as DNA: TGTGCCAGCAGCTTCGGGGTGGAGGAGACCCAGTACTTC.

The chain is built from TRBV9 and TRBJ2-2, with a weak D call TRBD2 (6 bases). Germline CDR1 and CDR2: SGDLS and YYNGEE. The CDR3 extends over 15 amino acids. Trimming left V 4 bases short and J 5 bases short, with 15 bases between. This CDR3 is CASSYRDSRTGELFF. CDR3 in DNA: TGTGCCAGCAGCTACCGGGACTCTCGGACCGGGGAGCTGTTTTTT.

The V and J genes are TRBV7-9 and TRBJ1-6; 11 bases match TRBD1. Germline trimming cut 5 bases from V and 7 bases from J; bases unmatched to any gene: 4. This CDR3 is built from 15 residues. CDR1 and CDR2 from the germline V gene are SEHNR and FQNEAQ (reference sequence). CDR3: CASSPGDRGNSPLHF. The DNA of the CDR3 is TGTGCCAGCAGCCCTGGGGACAGGGGGAATTCACCCCTCCACTTT. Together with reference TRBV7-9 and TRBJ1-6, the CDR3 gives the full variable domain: DTGVSQNPRHKITKRGQNVTFRCDPISEHNRLYWYRQTLGQGPEFLTYFQNEAQLEKSRLLSDRFSAERPKGSFSTLEIQRTEQGDSAMYLCASSPGDRGNSPLHFGNGTRLTVT.

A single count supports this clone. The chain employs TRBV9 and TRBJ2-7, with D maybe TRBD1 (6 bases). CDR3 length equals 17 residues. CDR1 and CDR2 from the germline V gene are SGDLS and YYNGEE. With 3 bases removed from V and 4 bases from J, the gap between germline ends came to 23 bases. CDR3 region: CASSAHSRPGATYEQYF. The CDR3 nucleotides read TGTGCCAGCAGCGCACACTCAAGACCAGGGGCCACGTACGAGCAGTACTTC.

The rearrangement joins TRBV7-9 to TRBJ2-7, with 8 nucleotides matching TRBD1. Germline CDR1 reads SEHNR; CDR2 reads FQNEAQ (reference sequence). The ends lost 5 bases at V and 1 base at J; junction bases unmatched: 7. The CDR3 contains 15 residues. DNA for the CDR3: TGTGCCAGCAGCCCGACAGGGGTCCTTTCCTACGAGCAGTACTTC. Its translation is CASSPTGVLSYEQYF.

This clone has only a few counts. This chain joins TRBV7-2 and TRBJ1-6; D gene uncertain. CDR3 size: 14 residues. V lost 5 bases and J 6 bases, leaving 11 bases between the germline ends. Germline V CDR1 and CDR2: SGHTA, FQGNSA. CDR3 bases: TGTGCCAGCAGCAGCCTCGGTCCTAATTCACCCCTCCACTTT. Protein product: CASSSLGPNSPLHF.

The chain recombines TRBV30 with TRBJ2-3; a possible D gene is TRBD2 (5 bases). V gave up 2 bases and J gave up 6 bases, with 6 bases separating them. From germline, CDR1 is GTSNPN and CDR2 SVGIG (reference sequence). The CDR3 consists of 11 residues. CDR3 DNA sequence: TGTGCCTGGAGTACGGGGGATACGCAGTATTTT. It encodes CAWSTGDTQYF.

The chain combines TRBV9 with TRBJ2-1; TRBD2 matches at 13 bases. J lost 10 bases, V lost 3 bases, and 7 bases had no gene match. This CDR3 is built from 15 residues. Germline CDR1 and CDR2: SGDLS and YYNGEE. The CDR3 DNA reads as TGTGCCAGCAGCGATTGGACTAGCGGGAGCAGCGAGCAGTTCTTC. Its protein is CASSDWTSGSSEQFF.

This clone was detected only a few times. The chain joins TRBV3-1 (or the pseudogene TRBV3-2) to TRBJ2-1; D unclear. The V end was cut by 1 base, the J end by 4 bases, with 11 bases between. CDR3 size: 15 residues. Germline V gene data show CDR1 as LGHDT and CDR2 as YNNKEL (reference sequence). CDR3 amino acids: CASSQGVEQYNEQFF. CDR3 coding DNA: TGTGCCAGCAGCCAAGGCGTCGAACAGTACAATGAGCAGTTCTTC.

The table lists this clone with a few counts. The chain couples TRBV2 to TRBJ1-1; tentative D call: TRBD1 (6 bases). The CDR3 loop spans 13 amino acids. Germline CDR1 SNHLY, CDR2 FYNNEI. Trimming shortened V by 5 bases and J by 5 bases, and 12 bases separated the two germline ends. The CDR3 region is CASSYQGKTEAFF. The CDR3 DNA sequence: TGTGCCAGCAGTTATCAGGGGAAAACTGAAGCTTTCTTT.

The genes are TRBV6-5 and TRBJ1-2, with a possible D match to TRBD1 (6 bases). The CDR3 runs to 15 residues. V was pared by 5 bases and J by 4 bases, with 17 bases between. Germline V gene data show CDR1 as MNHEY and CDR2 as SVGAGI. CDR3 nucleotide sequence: TGTGCCAGCAGTAACCGGATCGGGGGCAGCTATGGCTACACCTTC. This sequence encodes CASSNRIGGSYGYTF.

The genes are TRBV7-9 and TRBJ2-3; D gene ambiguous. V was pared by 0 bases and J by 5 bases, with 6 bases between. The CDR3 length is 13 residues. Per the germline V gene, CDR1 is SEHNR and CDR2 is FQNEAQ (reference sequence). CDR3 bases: TGTGCCAGCAGCTTAGCTGGGGTAGATACGCAGTATTTT. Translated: CASSLAGVDTQYF.

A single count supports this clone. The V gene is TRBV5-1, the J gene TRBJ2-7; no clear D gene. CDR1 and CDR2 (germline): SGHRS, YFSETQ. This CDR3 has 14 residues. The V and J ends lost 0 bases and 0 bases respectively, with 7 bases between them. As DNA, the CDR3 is TGCGCCAGCAGCTTGGGTGCCAACTCCTACGAGCAGTACTTC. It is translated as CASSLGANSYEQYF.

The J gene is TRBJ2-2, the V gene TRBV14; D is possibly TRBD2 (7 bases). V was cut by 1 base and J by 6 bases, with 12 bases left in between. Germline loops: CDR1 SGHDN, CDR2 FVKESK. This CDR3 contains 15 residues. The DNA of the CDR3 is TGTGCCAGCAGCCAAGTGGGAGGGGGTGCCGGGGAGCTGTTTTTT. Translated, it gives CASSQVGGGAGELFF.

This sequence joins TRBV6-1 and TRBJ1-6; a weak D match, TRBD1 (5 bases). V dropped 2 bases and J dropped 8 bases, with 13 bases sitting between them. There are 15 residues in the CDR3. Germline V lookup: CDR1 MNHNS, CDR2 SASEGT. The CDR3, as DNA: TGTGCCAGCAGTGAACGCAGGGTAGAATATTCACCCCTCCACTTT. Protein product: CASSERRVEYSPLHF.

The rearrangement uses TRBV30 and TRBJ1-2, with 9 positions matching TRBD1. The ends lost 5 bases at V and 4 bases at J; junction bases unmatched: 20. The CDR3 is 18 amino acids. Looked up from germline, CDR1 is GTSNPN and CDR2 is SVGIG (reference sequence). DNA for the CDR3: TGTGCCTGGCGAAAGAAGGACAGGGGAACGTTAGTCCGCTATGGCTACACCTTC. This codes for CAWRKKDRGTLVRYGYTF.

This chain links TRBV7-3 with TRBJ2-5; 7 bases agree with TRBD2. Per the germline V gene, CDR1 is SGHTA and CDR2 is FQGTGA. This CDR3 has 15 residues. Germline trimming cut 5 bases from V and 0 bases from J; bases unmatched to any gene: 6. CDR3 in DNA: TGTGCCAGCAGCACCTCCGGGACTAACCAAGAGACCCAGTACTTC. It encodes CASSTSGTNQETQYF.

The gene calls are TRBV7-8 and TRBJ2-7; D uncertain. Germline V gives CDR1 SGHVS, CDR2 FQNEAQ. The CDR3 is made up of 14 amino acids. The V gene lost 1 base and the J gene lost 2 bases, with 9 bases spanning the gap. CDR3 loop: CASSLVVFPYEQYF. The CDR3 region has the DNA TGTGCCAGCAGCTTAGTGGTCTTTCCCTACGAGCAGTACTTC.

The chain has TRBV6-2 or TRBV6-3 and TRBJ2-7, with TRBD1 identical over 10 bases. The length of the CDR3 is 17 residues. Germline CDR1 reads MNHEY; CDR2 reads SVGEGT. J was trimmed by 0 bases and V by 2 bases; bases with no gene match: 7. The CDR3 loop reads CASSYRDRGHSSYEQYF. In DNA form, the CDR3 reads TGTGCCAGCAGTTACCGGGACAGGGGCCATAGCTCCTACGAGCAGTACTTC.

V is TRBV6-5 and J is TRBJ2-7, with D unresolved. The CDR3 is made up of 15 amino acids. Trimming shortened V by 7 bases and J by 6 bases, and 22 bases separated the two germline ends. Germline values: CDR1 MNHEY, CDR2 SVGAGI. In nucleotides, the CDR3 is TGTGCCAGCATTTCATCAAGAGGCCGTCGCTCCGAGCAGTACTTC. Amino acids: CASISSRGRRSEQYF.

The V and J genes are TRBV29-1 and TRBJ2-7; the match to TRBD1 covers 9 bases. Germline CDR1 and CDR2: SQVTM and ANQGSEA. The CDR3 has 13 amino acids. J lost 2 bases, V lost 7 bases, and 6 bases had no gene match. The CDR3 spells CSAGTGSTYEQYF. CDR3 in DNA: TGCAGCGCGGGGACAGGGTCGACCTACGAGCAGTACTTC.

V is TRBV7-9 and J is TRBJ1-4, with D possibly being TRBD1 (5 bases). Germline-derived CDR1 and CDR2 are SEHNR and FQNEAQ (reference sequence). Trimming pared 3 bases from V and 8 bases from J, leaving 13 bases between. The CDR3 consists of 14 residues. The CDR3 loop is CASSFSGSREKLFF. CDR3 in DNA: TGTGCCAGCAGCTTCTCAGGGTCTAGGGAAAAACTGTTTTTT. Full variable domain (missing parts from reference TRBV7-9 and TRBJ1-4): DTGVSQNPRHKITKRGQNVTFRCDPISEHNRLYWYRQTLGQGPEFLTYFQNEAQLEKSRLLSDRFSAERPKGSFSTLEIQRTEQGDSAMYLCASSFSGSREKLFFGSGTQLSVL.

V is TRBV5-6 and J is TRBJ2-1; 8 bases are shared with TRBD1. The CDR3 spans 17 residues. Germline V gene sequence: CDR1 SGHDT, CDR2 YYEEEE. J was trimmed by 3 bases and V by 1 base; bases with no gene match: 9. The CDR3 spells CASSLLGTGGIYNEQFF. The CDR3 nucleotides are TGTGCCAGCAGCTTGTTAGGCACAGGGGGGATCTACAATGAGCAGTTCTTC.

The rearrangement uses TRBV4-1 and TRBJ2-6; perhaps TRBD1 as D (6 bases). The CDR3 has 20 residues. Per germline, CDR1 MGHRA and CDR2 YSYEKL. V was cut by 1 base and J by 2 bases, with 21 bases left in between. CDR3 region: CASSQVPPGQDHAGANVLTF. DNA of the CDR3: TGCGCCAGCAGCCAAGTACCTCCGGGACAAGATCACGCTGGGGCCAACGTCCTGACTTTC.

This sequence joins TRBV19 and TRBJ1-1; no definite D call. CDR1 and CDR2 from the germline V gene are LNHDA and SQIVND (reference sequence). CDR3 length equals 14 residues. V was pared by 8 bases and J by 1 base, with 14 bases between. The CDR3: CASRVQRSNTEAFF. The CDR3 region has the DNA TGTGCCAGTCGCGTACAGCGATCGAACACTGAAGCTTTCTTT.

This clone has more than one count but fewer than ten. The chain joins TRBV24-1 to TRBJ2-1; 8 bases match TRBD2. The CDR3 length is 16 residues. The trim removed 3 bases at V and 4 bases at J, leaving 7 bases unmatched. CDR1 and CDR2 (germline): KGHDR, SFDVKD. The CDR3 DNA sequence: TGTGCCACCAGTGATGCGTCGGGGGGGGCGTACAATGAGCAGTTCTTC. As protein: CATSDASGGAYNEQFF.

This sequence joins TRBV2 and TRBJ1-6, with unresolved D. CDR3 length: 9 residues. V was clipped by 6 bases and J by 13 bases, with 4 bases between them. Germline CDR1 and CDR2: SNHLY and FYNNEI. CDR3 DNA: TGTGCCAGCAGCCCGCCCCTCCACTTT. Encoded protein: CASSPPLHF.